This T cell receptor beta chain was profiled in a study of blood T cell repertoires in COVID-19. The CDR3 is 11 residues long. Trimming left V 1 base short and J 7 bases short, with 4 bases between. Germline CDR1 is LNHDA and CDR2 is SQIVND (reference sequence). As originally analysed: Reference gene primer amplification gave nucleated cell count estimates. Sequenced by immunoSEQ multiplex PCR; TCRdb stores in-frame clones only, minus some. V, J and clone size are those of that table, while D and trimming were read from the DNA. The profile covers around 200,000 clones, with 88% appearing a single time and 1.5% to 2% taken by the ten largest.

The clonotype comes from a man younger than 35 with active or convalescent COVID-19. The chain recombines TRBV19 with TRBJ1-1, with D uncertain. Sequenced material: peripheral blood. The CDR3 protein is CASSIANEAFF. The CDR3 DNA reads TGTGCCAGTAGTATAGCAAATGAAGCTTTCTTT.